This T cell receptor beta chain was sequenced during a study of cytomegalovirus exposure and HLA in healthy donors. Study-wide points: About 87% or about 30% of the time was how often most TCR beta V segments were productive, according to an earlier analysis.

A few counts support this clone. What it binds is unknown. From germline, CDR1 is MNHNS and CDR2 SASEGT. The CDR3 spans 15 residues. V was trimmed by 7 bases and J by 0 bases, leaving 13 bases between them. PCR primers comprised 60 Vbeta and 13 Jbeta primers. Generated by immunoSEQ multiplex PCR, the TCRdb table keeps only in-frame clones and is missing some. This table has approximately 170,000 clones, roughly 70% appearing once. Sequencing was done on a sample of PBMCs. The genes are TRBV6-1 and TRBJ1-5; D is unresolved. The TCR was taken from a girl aged 10-17 years in good health and CMV-seronegative. The CDR3 DNA follows: TGTGCCAGCATGGAGGCAGGCCCTAGCAATCAGCCCCAGCATTTT. Its protein is CASMEAGPSNQPQHF.